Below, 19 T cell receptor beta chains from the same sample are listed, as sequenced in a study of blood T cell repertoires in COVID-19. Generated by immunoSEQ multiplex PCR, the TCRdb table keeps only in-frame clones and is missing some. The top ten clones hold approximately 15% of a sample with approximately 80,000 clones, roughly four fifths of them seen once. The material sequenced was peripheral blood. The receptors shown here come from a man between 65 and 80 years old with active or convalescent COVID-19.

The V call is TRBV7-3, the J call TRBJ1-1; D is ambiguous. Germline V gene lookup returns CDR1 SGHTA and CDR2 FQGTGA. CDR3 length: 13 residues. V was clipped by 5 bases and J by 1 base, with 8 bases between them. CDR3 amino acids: CASSRNRNTEAFF. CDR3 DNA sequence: TGTGCCAGCAGCCGCAACAGGAACACTGAAGCTTTCTTT.

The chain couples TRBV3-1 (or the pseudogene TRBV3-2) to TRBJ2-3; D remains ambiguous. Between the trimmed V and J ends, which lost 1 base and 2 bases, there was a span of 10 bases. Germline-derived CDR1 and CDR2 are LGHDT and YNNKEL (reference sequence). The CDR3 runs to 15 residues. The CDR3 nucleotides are TGTGCCAGCAGCCAAGGGCCGGGTCCCACAGATACGCAGTATTTT. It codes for CASSQGPGPTDTQYF.

As DNA, the CDR3 is TGTGCCATCAGCAAAACTACAGGGGACACAGATACGCAGTATTTT. The encoded protein is CAISKTTGDTDTQYF. V usage is TRBV10-3 and J usage is TRBJ2-3, with 7 bases that match TRBD1. The CDR3 extends over 15 amino acids. Germline-derived CDR1 and CDR2 are ENHRY and SYGVKD. V gave up 6 bases and J gave up 2 bases; unmatched junction bases: 8.

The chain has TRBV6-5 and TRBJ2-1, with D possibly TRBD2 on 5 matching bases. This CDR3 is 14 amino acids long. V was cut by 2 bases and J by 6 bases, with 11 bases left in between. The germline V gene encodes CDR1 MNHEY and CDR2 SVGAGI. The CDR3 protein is CASSYRGRINEQFF. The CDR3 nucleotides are TGTGCCAGCAGTTACCGCGGGCGGATCAATGAGCAGTTCTTC.

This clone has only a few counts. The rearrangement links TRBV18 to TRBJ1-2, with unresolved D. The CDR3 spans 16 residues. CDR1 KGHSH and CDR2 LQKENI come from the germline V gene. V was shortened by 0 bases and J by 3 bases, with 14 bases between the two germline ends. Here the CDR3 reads CASSPPYGEEHYGYTF. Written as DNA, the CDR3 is TGTGCCAGCTCACCACCCTACGGGGAGGAACACTATGGCTACACCTTC. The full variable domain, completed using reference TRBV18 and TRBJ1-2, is NAGVMQNPRHLVRRRGQEARLRCSPMKGHSHVYWYRQLPEEGLKFMVYLQKENIIDESGMPKERFSAEFPKEGPSILRIQQVVRGDSAAYFCASSPPYGEEHYGYTFGSGTRLTVV.

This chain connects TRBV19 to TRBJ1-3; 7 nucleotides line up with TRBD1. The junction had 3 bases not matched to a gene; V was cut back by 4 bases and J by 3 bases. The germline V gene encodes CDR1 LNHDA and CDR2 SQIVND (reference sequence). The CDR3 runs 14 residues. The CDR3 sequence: CASSNRGDGNTIYF. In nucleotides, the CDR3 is TGTGCCAGTAGTAACAGGGGAGATGGAAACACCATATATTTT.

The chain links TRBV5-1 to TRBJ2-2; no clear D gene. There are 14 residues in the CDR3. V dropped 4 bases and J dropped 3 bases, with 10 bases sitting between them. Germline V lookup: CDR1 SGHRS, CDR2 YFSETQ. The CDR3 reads CASSLLSDTGELFF. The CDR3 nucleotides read TGCGCCAGCAGCCTTTTGAGTGACACCGGGGAGCTGTTTTTT.

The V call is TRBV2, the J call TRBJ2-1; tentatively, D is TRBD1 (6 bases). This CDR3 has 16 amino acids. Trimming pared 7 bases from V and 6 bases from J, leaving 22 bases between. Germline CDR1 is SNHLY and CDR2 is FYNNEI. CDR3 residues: CASKTQARAGVNEQFF. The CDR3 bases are TGTGCCAGCAAAACTCAGGCCAGGGCAGGGGTCAATGAGCAGTTCTTC.

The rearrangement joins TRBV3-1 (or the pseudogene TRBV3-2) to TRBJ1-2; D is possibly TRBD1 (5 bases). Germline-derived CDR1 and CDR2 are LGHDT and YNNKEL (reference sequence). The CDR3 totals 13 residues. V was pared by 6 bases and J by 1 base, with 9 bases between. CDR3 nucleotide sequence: TGTGCCAGCAGTCAGACAGATAACTATGGCTACACCTTC. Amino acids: CASSQTDNYGYTF.

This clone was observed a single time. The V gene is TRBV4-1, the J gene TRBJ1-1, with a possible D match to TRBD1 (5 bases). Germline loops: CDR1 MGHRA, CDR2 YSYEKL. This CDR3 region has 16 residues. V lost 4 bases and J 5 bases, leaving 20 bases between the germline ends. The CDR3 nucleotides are TGCGCCAGCAGCCCAGGCGGGGGGAGGGGAGGAACTGAAGCTTTCTTT. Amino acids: CASSPGGGRGGTEAFF.

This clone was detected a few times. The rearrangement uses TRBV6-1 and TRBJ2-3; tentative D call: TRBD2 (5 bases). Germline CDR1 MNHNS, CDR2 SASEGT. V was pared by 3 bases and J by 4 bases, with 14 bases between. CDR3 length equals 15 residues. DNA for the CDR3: TGTGCCAGCAGTGAGTATGGGAGAAGGGCAGATACGCAGTATTTT. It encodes CASSEYGRRADTQYF.

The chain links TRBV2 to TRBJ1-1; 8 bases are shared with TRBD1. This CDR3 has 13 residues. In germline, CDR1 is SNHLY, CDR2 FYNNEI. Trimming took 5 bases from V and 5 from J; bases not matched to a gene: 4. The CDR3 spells CASSKDRETEAFF. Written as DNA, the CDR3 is TGTGCCAGCAGTAAGGACAGGGAAACTGAAGCTTTCTTT.

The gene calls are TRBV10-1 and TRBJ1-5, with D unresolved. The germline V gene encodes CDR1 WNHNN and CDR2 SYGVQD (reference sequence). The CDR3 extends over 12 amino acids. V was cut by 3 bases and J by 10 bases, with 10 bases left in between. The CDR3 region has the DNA TGCGCCAGCAGTGAAAACAGCAAACCCCAGCATTTT. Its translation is CASSENSKPQHF.

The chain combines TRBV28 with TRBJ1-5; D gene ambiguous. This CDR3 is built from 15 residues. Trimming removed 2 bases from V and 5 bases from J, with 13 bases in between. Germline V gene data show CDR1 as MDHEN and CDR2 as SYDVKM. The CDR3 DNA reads TGTGCCAGCAGTTTAGCCGGTAACTTATATCAGCCCCAGCATTTT. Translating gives CASSLAGNLYQPQHF.

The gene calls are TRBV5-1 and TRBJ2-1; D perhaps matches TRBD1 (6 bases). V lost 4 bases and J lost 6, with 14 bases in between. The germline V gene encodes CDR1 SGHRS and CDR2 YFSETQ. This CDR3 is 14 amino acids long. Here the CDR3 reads CASSPEAGVNEQFF. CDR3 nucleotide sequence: TGCGCCAGCAGCCCCGAAGCAGGGGTCAATGAGCAGTTCTTC.

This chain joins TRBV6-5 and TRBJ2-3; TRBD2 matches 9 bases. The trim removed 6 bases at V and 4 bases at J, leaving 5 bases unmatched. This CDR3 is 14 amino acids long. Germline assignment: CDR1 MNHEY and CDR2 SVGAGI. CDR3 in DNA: TGTGCCAGCAGACAAAGCGGGGGGCCAGATACGCAGTATTTT. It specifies CASRQSGGPDTQYF.

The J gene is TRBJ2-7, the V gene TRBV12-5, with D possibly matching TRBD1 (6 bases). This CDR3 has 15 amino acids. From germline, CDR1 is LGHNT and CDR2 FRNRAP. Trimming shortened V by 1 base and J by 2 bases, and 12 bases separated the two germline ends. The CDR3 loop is CASGLGPQGTYEQYF. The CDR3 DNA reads TGTGCTAGTGGTTTGGGCCCACAGGGAACCTACGAGCAGTACTTC. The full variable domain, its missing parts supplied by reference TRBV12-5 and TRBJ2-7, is DARVTQTPRHKVTEMGQEVTMRCQPILGHNTVFWYRQTMMQGLELLAYFRNRAPLDDSGMPKDRFSAEMPDATLATLKIQPSEPRDSAVYFCASGLGPQGTYEQYFGPGTRLTVT.

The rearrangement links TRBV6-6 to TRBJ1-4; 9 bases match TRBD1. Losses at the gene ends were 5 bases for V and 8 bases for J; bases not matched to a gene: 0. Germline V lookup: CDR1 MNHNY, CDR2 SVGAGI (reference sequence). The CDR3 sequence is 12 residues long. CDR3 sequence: CASSDRGEKLFF. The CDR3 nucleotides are TGTGCCAGCAGTGACAGGGGGGAAAAACTGTTTTTT.

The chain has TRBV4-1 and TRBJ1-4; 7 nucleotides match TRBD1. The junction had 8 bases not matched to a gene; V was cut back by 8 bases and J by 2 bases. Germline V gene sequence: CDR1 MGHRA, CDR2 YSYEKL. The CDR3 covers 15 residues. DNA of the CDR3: TGCGCCAGCGGGACCTCGGGACAGACTAATGAAAAACTGTTTTTT. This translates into CASGTSGQTNEKLFF.